These 25 T cell receptor beta chains were all obtained from the same sample, sequenced in a study of regulatory T cells in long-lasting Graves disease. Documented time point: newly diagnosed GD, antithyroid drugs for less than 3 months. RNA isolated from PBMCs was used to make the TCR library. Assembly of TCR beta libraries relied on iRepertoire HTBI primers together with Arm-PCR of CDR3 regions. TCRdb re-called the multiplex PCR reads with MiXCR, one entry per CDR3 protein. The sample carries roughly 500,000 distinct CDR3 sequences, around 13% recorded once. Another study also made use of these data, one on T cells in Graves' hyperthyroidism and ophthalmopathy.

Here the sequenced sample was peripheral blood mononuclear cells (PBMCs), taken at new diagnosis, from a patient treated with antithyroid drugs. Every receptor here comes from a woman aged 45-59 years with Graves disease.

This clonotype came up a few times. CDR3 sequence (DNA): TGTGCCAGCAGTCCGGGACAGGGGGCGCAAGGAGAGACCCAGTACTTC. This encodes CASSPGQGAQGETQYF. The chain has TRBV13 and TRBJ2-5; the match to TRBD1 covers 12 bases. Per germline, CDR1 PRHDT and CDR2 FYEKMQ (reference sequence). The CDR3 is 16 amino acids. Germline trimming cut 6 bases from V and 4 bases from J; bases unmatched to any gene: 9.

This clonotype was observed many times. V and J are TRBV12-3 or TRBV12-4 and TRBJ2-2, with 12 positions matching TRBD2. The CDR3 runs to 16 residues. V trimming: 10 bases; J trimming: 4 bases; junction bases outside the gene matches: 10. The CDR3 loop is CAILAGGPKRTGELFF. In DNA form, the CDR3 reads TGTGCCATTCTAGCGGGAGGGCCGAAACGCACCGGGGAGCTGTTTTTT.

This clonotype came up a few times. The chain employs TRBV9 and TRBJ1-1, with 7 bases aligning to TRBD1. The CDR3 has 15 residues. J was trimmed by 5 bases and V by 0 bases; bases with no gene match: 7. Germline CDR1 and CDR2: SGDLS and YYNGEE. Here the CDR3 DNA reads TGTGCCAGCAGCGTAGGTTCAGGGGGAGGAACTGAAGCTTTCTTT. It encodes CASSVGSGGGTEAFF.

This clonotype was recorded a few times. V and J are TRBV19 and TRBJ2-5, with TRBD2 matching over 9 bases. V was pared by 5 bases and J by 4 bases, with 8 bases of the junction left unmatched. The CDR3 is 15 residues long. The germline CDR1 and CDR2 sequences are LNHDA and SQIVND (reference sequence). The CDR3 region has the DNA TGTGCCAGTAGTGGAGGGACTAGCCCCCCAGAGACCCAGTACTTC. Translation gives CASSGGTSPPETQYF.

This chain joins TRBV6-5 and TRBJ1-1; D unresolved. Per the germline V gene, CDR1 is MNHEY and CDR2 is SVGAGI. V lost 3 bases, J lost 0 bases, and 11 bases lay in between. The CDR3 runs 15 residues. CDR3 sequence: CASSYAARLNTEAFF. The CDR3 bases are TGTGCCAGCAGTTATGCTGCCAGGTTGAACACTGAAGCTTTCTTT.

This chain joins TRBV6-1 and TRBJ1-5, with D perhaps matching TRBD1 (5 bases). V gave up 6 bases and J gave up 5 bases, with 11 bases separating them. The CDR3 sequence is 13 residues long. Germline V gives CDR1 MNHNS, CDR2 SASEGT. DNA for the CDR3: TGTGCCAGCAGACCAGACAGCCATCAGCCCCAGCATTTT. Translation gives CASRPDSHQPQHF.

The table lists this clonotype with a count of one. This chain joins TRBV18 and TRBJ2-1; 8 bases are a match to TRBD1. The tail of the sequence fits TRBJ2-5 better, so the J call may be wrong. Germline CDR1 is KGHSH and CDR2 is LQKENI. The CDR3 loop spans 16 amino acids. As DNA, the CDR3 is TGTGCCAGCTCACCATCAACAGGGGGTAAACAAGAGACCCAGTACTTC. It is translated as CASSPSTGGKQETQYF.

This clonotype has ten or more counts. CDR3: CASSSGGGSNEQFF. The CDR3 nucleotides read TGTGCCAGCAGTTCGGGGGGCGGGAGCAATGAGCAGTTCTTC. This chain connects TRBV28 to TRBJ2-1, with a tentative D call TRBD2 (7 bases). Trimming removed 4 bases from V and 6 bases from J, with 13 bases in between. The CDR3 contains 14 residues. Germline CDR1 reads MDHEN; CDR2 reads SYDVKM. Full variable domain (rest looked up from reference TRBV28 and TRBJ2-1): DVKVTQSSRYLVKRTGEKVFLECVQDMDHENMFWYRQDPGLGLRLIYFSYDVKMKEKGDIPEGYSVSREKKERFSLILESASTNQTSMYLCASSSGGGSNEQFFGPGTRLTVL.

V is TRBV13 and J is TRBJ1-6; D not resolved. From germline, CDR1 is PRHDT and CDR2 FYEKMQ (reference sequence). The CDR3 contains 18 residues. The V gene lost 3 bases and the J gene lost 6 bases, with 21 bases spanning the gap. The CDR3 reads CASSFKETEINFNSPLHF. CDR3 nucleotide sequence: TGTGCCAGCAGCTTCAAAGAAACAGAAATAAACTTTAATTCACCCCTCCACTTT.

Only one count was recorded for this clonotype. Relative to the germline gene, one junction end is altered; a read error may explain this. The CDR3 nucleotides read TGTGCCAGTATGACCTTGACAGGCCTCTACGAGCAGTACTTC. It codes for CASMTLTGLYEQYF. The J gene is TRBJ2-7, the V gene TRBV5-1; D is perhaps TRBD1 (6 bases). Germline-derived CDR1 and CDR2 are SGHRS and YFSETQ. There are 14 residues in the CDR3.

In DNA form, the CDR3 reads TGTGCCAGCAGTATATCTGGGGGCGACAATTTGAACACTGAAGCTTTCTTT. Translating it yields CASSISGGDNLNTEAFF. V gene TRBV12-3 or TRBV12-4 combines with J gene TRBJ1-1; D perhaps matches TRBD1 (6 bases). V lost 5 bases, J lost 0 bases, and 19 bases lay in between. This CDR3 region has 17 residues.

The rearrangement uses TRBV27 and TRBJ2-7; unclear D gene. This CDR3 has 14 amino acids. Trimming shortened V by 5 bases and J by 1 base, and 12 bases separated the two germline ends. Germline-derived CDR1 and CDR2 are MNHEY and SMNVEV (reference sequence). The CDR3 is CASSPSYKSYEQYF. CDR3 coding DNA: TGTGCCAGCAGTCCCAGCTATAAATCCTACGAGCAGTACTTC.

This clonotype was recorded many times. This chain joins TRBV20-1 and TRBJ2-7; 7 bases agree with TRBD1. The J segment lost 2 bases and the V segment lost 5 bases, leaving 6 bases of the junction unmatched. There are 13 residues in the CDR3. The germline V gene has CDR1 DFQATT and CDR2 SNEGSKA (reference sequence). CDR3 DNA sequence: TGCAGTGCTTACCGGGACAGTACCTACGAGCAGTACTTC. As protein: CSAYRDSTYEQYF.

The J gene is TRBJ2-7, the V gene TRBV4-1, with a tentative D call TRBD1 (6 bases). Trimming took off 6 bases at V and 1 base at J, with 10 bases between the two ends. The CDR3 totals 13 residues. Per the germline V gene, CDR1 is MGHRA and CDR2 is YSYEKL. The CDR3 loop reads CASRETGSYEQYF. CDR3 nucleotide sequence: TGCGCCAGCAGGGAGACAGGATCCTACGAGCAGTACTTC.

This clonotype was counted ten times or more. This rearrangement joins TRBV2 to TRBJ1-6, with D hard to call. CDR3 length: 13 amino acids. Trimming stripped 5 bases from V and 8 bases from J, with 10 bases between. Germline V lookup: CDR1 SNHLY, CDR2 FYNNEI. The CDR3 region has the DNA TGTGCCAGCAGTTCCGGGGTTGATTCACCCCTCCACTTT. This encodes CASSSGVDSPLHF.

This clonotype was observed a few times. This chain connects TRBV6-5 to TRBJ2-3, with 10 bases aligning to TRBD2. In germline, CDR1 is MNHEY, CDR2 SVGAGI. CDR3 length: 16 amino acids. J lost 6 bases, V lost 0 bases, and 6 bases had no gene match. CDR3 sequence reads: CASSYSASGRLDTQYF. The CDR3 DNA reads TGTGCCAGCAGTTACTCCGCTAGCGGGAGATTGGATACGCAGTATTTT.

This clonotype was picked up many times. The junction differs from germline at one of its ends, possibly a read error. CDR3: CASSLVATPQETQYF. CDR3 sequence (DNA): TGTGCCAGCAGCTTAGTGGCCACCCCACAAGAAACCCAGTACTTC. The V call is TRBV7-2, the J call TRBJ2-5; D is unclear. Germline lookup yields CDR1 SGHTA and CDR2 FQGNSA. This CDR3 contains 15 residues. Variable domain in full (rest from reference TRBV7-2 and TRBJ2-5): GAGVSQSPSNKVTEKGKDVELRCDPISGHTALYWYRQSLGQGLEFLIYFQGNSAPDKSGLPSDRFSAERTGGSVSTLTIQRTQQEDSAVYLCASSLVATPQETQYFGPGTRLLVL.

The table lists this clonotype with many counts. CDR3 bases: TGTGCCAGCAGAGCGACTAGCGCGGGGTCCTACGAGCAGTACTTC. Its translation: CASRATSAGSYEQYF. The V call is TRBV2, the J call TRBJ2-7; 8 bases agree with TRBD2. Germline V gene data show CDR1 as SNHLY and CDR2 as FYNNEI. V trimming: 6 bases; J trimming: 1 base; junction bases outside the gene matches: 8. The CDR3 is 15 residues long.

This clonotype was seen repeatedly, ten times or more. The rearrangement joins TRBV2 to TRBJ2-5; maybe TRBD1 (6 bases). CDR3 size: 13 residues. Germline lookup yields CDR1 SNHLY and CDR2 FYNNEI. With 10 bases removed from V and 1 base from J, the gap between germline ends came to 13 bases. CDR3 protein: CATYRETQETQYF. CDR3 in DNA: TGTGCCACCTACAGGGAAACCCAAGAGACCCAGTACTTC.

Only a few counts were recorded for this clonotype. V is TRBV7-7 and J is TRBJ2-5; 14 bases are a match to TRBD2. Germline V lookup: CDR1 SSHAT, CDR2 FNYEAQ (reference sequence). V trimming: 1 base; J trimming: 4 bases; junction bases outside the gene matches: 5. The CDR3 contains 17 residues. The chain's CDR3 is CASSLVGLAGEGETQYF. As DNA, the CDR3 is TGTGCCAGCAGCTTAGTGGGACTAGCGGGAGAGGGAGAGACCCAGTACTTC.

The CDR3 spells CASSFQGADTQYF. In DNA, the CDR3 is TGCGCCAGCAGTTTCCAGGGGGCAGATACGCAGTATTTT. J is TRBJ2-3 and V is TRBV10-1; TRBD1 matches 7 bases. With 5 bases clipped from V and 4 bases from J, the junction kept 3 bases outside the gene matches. Germline-derived CDR1 and CDR2 are WNHNN and SYGVQD (reference sequence). The CDR3 is made up of 13 amino acids.

This chain connects TRBV28 to TRBJ1-1; D unclear. Per the germline V gene, CDR1 is MDHEN and CDR2 is SYDVKM. The germline V and J ends were trimmed by 5 bases and 5 bases, with 21 bases remaining between them. The CDR3 runs 16 residues. CDR3 nucleotide sequence: TGTGCCAGCAGTAGCATCCAGAGGGCCGTAGGAACTGAAGCTTTCTTT. Protein sequence: CASSSIQRAVGTEAFF.

This clonotype occurred many times. V usage is TRBV7-2 and J usage is TRBJ1-1, with D hard to call. Per germline, CDR1 SGHTA and CDR2 FQGNSA. V was shortened by 1 base and J by 1 base, with 10 bases between the two germline ends. The CDR3 loop spans 15 amino acids. Here the CDR3 reads CASSLEGSRNTEAFF. In DNA form, the CDR3 reads TGTGCCAGCAGCTTAGAGGGCAGCCGGAACACTGAAGCTTTCTTT.

Comment on this clonotype: Given a much more abundant clone one base away, this may be a read error. The rearrangement uses TRBV6-2 or TRBV6-3 and TRBJ1-1, with a weak D call TRBD1 (5 bases). Germline V lookup: CDR1 MNHEY, CDR2 SVGEGT. The CDR3 covers 14 residues. CDR3 sequence (DNA): TGTGCCAGCACCCAGGACAACATGAACACTGGAGCTTTCTTT. Protein sequence: CASTQDNMNTGAFF.

This clonotype showed up many times. This sequence joins TRBV9 and TRBJ2-2, with 14 positions matching TRBD2. This CDR3 region has 20 residues. Germline V gene sequence: CDR1 SGDLS, CDR2 YYNGEE. V was pared by 3 bases and J by 5 bases, with 15 bases of the junction left unmatched. CDR3 loop: CASSAGPGLAGVVKTGELFF. As DNA, the CDR3 is TGTGCCAGCAGCGCCGGACCGGGACTAGCGGGAGTGGTGAAAACCGGGGAGCTGTTTTTT.